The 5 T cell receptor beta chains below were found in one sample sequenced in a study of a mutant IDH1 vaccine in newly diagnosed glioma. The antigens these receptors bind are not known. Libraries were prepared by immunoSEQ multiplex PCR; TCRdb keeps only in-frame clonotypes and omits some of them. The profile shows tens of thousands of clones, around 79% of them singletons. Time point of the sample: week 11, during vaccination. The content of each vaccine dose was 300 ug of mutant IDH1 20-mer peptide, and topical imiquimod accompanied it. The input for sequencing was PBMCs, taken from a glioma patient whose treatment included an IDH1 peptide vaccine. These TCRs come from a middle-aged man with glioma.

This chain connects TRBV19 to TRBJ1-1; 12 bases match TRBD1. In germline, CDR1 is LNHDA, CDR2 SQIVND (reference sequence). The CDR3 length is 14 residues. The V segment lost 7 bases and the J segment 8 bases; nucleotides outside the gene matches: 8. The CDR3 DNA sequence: TGTGCCAGTATCCCTCGGGGACAGGGGGCCGAAGCTTTCTTT. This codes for CASIPRGQGAEAFF.

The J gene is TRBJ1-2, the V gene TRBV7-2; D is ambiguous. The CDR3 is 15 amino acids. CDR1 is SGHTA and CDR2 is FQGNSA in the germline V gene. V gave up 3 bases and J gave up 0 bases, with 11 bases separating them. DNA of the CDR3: TGTGCCAGCAGCTTTAGCGAAACAGCTAACTATGGCTACACCTTC. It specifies CASSFSETANYGYTF.

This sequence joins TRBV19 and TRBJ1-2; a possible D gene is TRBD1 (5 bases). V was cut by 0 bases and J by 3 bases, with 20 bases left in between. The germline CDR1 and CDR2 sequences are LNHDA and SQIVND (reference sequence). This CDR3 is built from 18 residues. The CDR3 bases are TGTGCCAGTAGTATAGATCCTCTCTTTATTGGGGCCGACTATGGCTACACCTTC. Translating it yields CASSIDPLFIGADYGYTF. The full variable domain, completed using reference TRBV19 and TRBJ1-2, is DGGITQSPKYLFRKEGQNVTLSCEQNLNHDAMYWYRQDPGQGLRLIYYSQIVNDFQKGDIAEGYSVSREKKESFPLTVTSAQKNPTAFYLCASSIDPLFIGADYGYTFGSGTRLTVV.

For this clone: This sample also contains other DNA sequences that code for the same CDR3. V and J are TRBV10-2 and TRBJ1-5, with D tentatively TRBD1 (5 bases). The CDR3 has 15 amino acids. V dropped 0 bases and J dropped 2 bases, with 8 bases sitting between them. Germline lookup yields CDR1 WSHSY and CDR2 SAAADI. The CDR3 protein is CASSESGHRNQPQHF. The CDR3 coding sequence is TGCGCCAGCAGTGAGTCTGGACATCGCAATCAGCCCCAGCATTTT.

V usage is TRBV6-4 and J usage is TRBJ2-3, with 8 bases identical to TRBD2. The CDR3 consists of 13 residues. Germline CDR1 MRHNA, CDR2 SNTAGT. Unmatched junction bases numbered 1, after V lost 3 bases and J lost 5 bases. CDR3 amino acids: CASSEGLGDTQYF. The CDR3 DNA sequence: TGTGCCAGCAGTGAGGGACTAGGAGATACGCAGTATTTT.